This TCR beta chain was recovered during a study of blood T cell repertoires in COVID-19 (dated by TCRdb to 2019 to 2021). Study-wide context: Samples covering the acute and convalescent phases of COVID-19 were provided by collaborators in the United States, Italy and Spain. Sample metadata almost always included a de-identified subject ID, COVID-19 status, age in years and sex. The prospective study material was composed of cDNA or gDNA derived from T cells, B-cell-depleted T cells, or PBMCs. Samples came from the ongoing ImmuneRACE study (first 160 participants) plus 1,254 subjects from 6 global collaborators. HLA class I and class II types, where available, came from metadata supplied by the sample provider rather than from assay-based typing. Deeply sampled blood TCRbeta repertoires from subjects exposed to, actively infected with, or recovered from COVID-19 were included in the dataset. The repertoires were released in a freely available public database meant as a resource for research on the immune response to SARS-CoV-2.

The collaborating institutions used their own protocols to collect whole blood in K2EDTA tubes. For TCRbeta analysis, collaborators shipped samples as frozen whole blood, isolated PBMCs, or DNA extracted from either of those sample types. On this clone: The antigen it binds to is not known. The input lacks base qualities; no much larger clone sits a single base away.

The study at large found these results: The amount of clinical and demographic metadata varied by source and participant and was provided uncurated.

TCRbeta CDR3 regions were amplified from genomic DNA by means of the immunoSEQ Assay, a bias-controlled multiplex PCR. Per the authors' processing: Nucleated cell counts per sample were estimated from amplification of reference gene primers within the assay. Sequence reads were collapsed and filtered to measure the absolute abundance of every unique TCRbeta CDR3 rearrangement. For each sample, productive Simpson clonality was calculated by taking the square root of Simpson's diversity index across productive rearrangements. The table comes from immuneACCESS by way of TCRdb, which keeps in-frame sequences with V and J called. Part of the clones is missing from these tables; in studies checked, under half for an unresolved V gene and the rest for unknown reasons. D and trimming come from the DNA, and the V and J calls and clone size come from that table. For this sample there are around 180,000 clones; 70% to 90% appear just once. Roughly 3.5% of the sample is held by the ten biggest clonotypes.

Sample: peripheral blood. The clonotype was recovered from a man in his sixties with acute or convalescent COVID-19.

The CDR3 here reads CASSYSGSLDTQYF. The DNA sequence is as follows: TGCGCCAGCAGCTATAGCGGGAGCTTAGATACGCAGTATTTT. The sequence links TRBV5-1 to TRBJ2-3; 9 central bases correspond to TRBD2. From the cysteine up to the phenylalanine, the CDR3 has a length of 14 residues. Of the read, only the CDR3 DNA is kept; its 42 bases are in frame from base 1. At the junction V is shortened by 3 bases and J by 5 bases; bases outside the gene matches: 4. The germline V gene specifies SGHRS as CDR1 and YFSETQ as CDR2.